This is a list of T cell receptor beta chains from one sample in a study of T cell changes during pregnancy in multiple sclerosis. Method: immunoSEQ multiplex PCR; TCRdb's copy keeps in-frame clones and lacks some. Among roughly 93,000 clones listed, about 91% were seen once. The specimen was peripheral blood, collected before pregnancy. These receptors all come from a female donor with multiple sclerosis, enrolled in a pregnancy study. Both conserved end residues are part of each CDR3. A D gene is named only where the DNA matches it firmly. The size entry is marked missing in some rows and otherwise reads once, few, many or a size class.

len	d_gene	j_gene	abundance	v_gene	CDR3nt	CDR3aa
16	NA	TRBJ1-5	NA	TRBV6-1	TGTGCCAGCAGTGAAGGGCAGTTTAATAGCAATCAGCCCCAGCATTTT	CASSEGQFNSNQPQHF
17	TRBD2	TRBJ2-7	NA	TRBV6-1	TGTGCCAGCAGTGATTCAATCCTCCTAGCGGGGGCCTACGAGCAGTACTTC	CASSDSILLAGAYEQYF
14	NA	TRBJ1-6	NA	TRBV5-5	TGTGCCAGCAGCTTGCTTGTTTATAATTCACCCCTCCACTTT	CASSLLVYNSPLHF
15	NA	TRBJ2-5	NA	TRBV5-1	TGCGCCAGCAGCTTGGGCTTAGCGGCACAAGAGACCCAGTACTTC	CASSLGLAAQETQYF
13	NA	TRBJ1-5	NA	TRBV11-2	TGTGCCAGCAGCTTGGGGGGTGGTCAGCCCCAGCATTTT	CASSLGGGQPQHF
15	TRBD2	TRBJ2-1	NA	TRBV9	TGTGCCAGCAGCGTAGTGGGACTAGGGACCAATGAGCAGTTCTTC	CASSVVGLGTNEQFF
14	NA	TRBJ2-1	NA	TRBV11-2	TGTGCCAGCAGCCCCTGGGGGGAGGACAATGAGCAGTTCTTC	CASSPWGEDNEQFF
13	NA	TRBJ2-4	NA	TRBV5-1	TGCGCCAGCAGCTTCACGGGAGACGACATTCAGTACTTC	CASSFTGDDIQYF
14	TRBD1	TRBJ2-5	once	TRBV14	TGTGCCAGCAGCCGGACAGGGCGACAAGAGACCCAGTACTTC	CASSRTGRQETQYF
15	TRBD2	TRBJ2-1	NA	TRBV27	TGTGCCAGCAGCGAAACTAGCGGGAGAGTCAATGAGCAGTTCTTC	CASSETSGRVNEQFF
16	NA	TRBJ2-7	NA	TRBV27	TGTGCCAGCAGTTCACTTTCGCGGACACCTCTCTACGAGCAGTACTTC	CASSSLSRTPLYEQYF
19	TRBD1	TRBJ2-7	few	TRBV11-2	TGTGCCAGCAGGCCGTTACGGGACAGCCGCCAACTGTCTTCCTACGAGCAGTACTTC	CASRPLRDSRQLSSYEQYF
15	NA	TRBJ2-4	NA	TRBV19	TGTGCCAGTAGTATCGCCGGGTCAGAAAAAAACATTCAGTACTTC	CASSIAGSEKNIQYF
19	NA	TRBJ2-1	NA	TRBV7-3	TGTGCCAGCAGCTTAACGAGCGGTTTACAAAACGTCGGGTACAATGAGCAGTTCTTC	CASSLTSGLQNVGYNEQFF
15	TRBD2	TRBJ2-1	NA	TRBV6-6	TGTGCCAGCAGTTTCTCTAGCGGGGGGTACAATGAGCAGTTCTTC	CASSFSSGGYNEQFF
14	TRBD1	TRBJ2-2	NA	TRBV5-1	TGCGCCAGCAGCTGGCAGGGGGCCGTCGGGGAGCTGTTTTTT	CASSWQGAVGELFF
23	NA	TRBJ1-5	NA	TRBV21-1	TGTGCCAGCAGCAAGCGGCCGGTGAGAAGTCTAGGGGACAGGGATTATAGCAATCAGCCCCAGCATTTT	CASSKRPVRSLGDRDYSNQPQHF
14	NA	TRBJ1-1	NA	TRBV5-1	TGCGCCAGCTCTCAGGGGTCCCTGAACACTGAAGCTTTCTTT	CASSQGSLNTEAFF
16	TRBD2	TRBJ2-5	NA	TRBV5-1	TGCGCCAGCAGCTTGGCGGTCGCGGGGGGACAAGAGACCCAGTACTTC	CASSLAVAGGQETQYF
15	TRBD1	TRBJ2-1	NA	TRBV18	TGTGCCAGCTCACCACCCGGGACAGGGGAAGGGGAGCAGTTCTTC	CASSPPGTGEGEQFF
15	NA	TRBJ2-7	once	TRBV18	TGTGCCAGCTCACTCCTGGAGGGATCAATAGACGAGCAGTACTTC	CASSLLEGSIDEQYF
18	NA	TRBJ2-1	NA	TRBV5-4	TGTGCCAGCAGCTTGGCCTCCGTCCGTCCGAGCTCCTACAATGAGCAGTTCTTC	CASSLASVRPSSYNEQFF
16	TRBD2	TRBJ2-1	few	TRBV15	TGTGCCACCAGCAGAGATCTCGGCGGGAGGGTTAATGAGCAGTTCTTC	CATSRDLGGRVNEQFF
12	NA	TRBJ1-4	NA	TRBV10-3	TGTGCCATCAGTGAGGGCAGGGAAAAACTGTTTTTT	CAISEGREKLFF
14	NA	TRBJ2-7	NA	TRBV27	TGTGCCAGCAGTTTTCGGCGGAGCTCCTACGAGCAGTACTTC	CASSFRRSSYEQYF
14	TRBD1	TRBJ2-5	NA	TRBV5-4	TGTGCCAGCAGCCTGGACAGGGGGGGCGAGACCCAGTACTTC	CASSLDRGGETQYF
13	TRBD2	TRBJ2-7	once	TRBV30	TGTGCCTGCATCAAAGCGGGAGCACACGAGCAGTACTTC	CACIKAGAHEQYF
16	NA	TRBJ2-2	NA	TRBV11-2	TGTGCCAGCAGGACACCGGGACTCAGGAACACCGGGGAGCTGTTTTTT	CASRTPGLRNTGELFF
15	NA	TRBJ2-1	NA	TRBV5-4	TGTGCCAGCAGCTTAGACTCTTTCTCCTACAATGAGCAGTTCTTC	CASSLDSFSYNEQFF
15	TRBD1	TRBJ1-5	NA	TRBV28	TGTGCCAGCAGTTTCAGGACAGGGGGCCGGCAGCCCCAGCATTTT	CASSFRTGGRQPQHF
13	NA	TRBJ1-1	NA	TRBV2	TGTGCCAGCAACGGGAAGGAGAACACTGAAGCTTTCTTT	CASNGKENTEAFF
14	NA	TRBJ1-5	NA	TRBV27	TGTGCCAGCAGCAGGACTGCGAGCTATCAGCCCCAGCATTTT	CASSRTASYQPQHF
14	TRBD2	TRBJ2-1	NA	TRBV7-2	TGTGCCAGCAGCCGGACTAGCGGGAGTAATGAGCAGTTCTTC	CASSRTSGSNEQFF
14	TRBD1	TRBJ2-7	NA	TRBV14	TGTGCCAGCAGCCAAGGGACAGGGCCCTACGAGCAGTACTTC	CASSQGTGPYEQYF
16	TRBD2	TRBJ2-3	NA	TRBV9	TGTGCCAGCAGCAACGGGGGCGGGGGGGGATCAGATACGCAGTATTTT	CASSNGGGGGSDTQYF
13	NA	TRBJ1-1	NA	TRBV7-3	TGTGCCAGCAGTTTTACAGGCTCCACTGAAGCTTTCTTT	CASSFTGSTEAFF
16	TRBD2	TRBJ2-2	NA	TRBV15	TGTGCCGCCAGCAGATTAGGGGCGGGAGACACCGGGGAGCTGTTTTTT	CAASRLGAGDTGELFF